The rows below give T cell receptor beta chains drawn from one sample of a study of cytomegalovirus exposure and HLA in healthy donors. Measured with immunoSEQ multiplex PCR; TCRdb has only the in-frame clones, and not every one. The repertoire includes 200,000 or so clones, about 88% of them detected once, and about 0.21% sits in the top ten. Sequencing used PBMCs. Every receptor here comes from a girl under two years old in good health and CMV-seronegative. Each CDR3 is given with its conserved first and last residue. The D gene is left open where the match is weak. Clone size is not always given. Where it is, it says once, few, many or a class for expanded clones.

>TRBJ2-7|TRBV5-6|TRBD1|.
CASRHGQGVYEQYF
TGTGCCAGCAGACACGGACAGGGCGTGTACGAGCAGTACTTC
>TRBJ2-3|TRBV27|.|.
CASRSYPSTDTQYF
TGTGCCAGCAGGAGCTACCCTAGCACAGATACGCAGTATTTT
>TRBJ2-2|TRBV7-9|TRBD1|.
CASSLGTGEAGELFF
TGTGCCAGCAGCTTAGGGACAGGGGAGGCCGGGGAGCTGTTTTTT
>TRBJ2-1|TRBV2|.|.
CASTPGNGNEQFF
TGTGCCAGCACGCCAGGGAACGGTAATGAGCAGTTCTTC
>TRBJ1-2|TRBV19|.|.
CASSVRQSNRYTF
TGTGCCAGTAGTGTTCGACAGAGTAATCGCTACACCTTC
>TRBJ2-1|TRBV7-9|TRBD2|.
CASSLRVGSGTTYNEQFF
TGTGCCAGCAGCTTAAGGGTTGGAAGCGGGACCACCTACAATGAGCAGTTCTTC
>TRBJ2-3|TRBV19|TRBD2|once
CASSAGLADTQYF
TGTGCCAGTAGTGCGGGACTAGCGGATACGCAGTATTTT
>TRBJ2-5|TRBV9|TRBD1|.
CASSVGGNRGETQYF
TGTGCCAGCAGCGTAGGGGGCAACAGGGGAGAGACCCAGTACTTC
>TRBJ1-6|TRBV4-1|TRBD1|.
CASSRRDRGPGDNSPLHF
TGCGCCAGCAGCCGCAGGGACAGGGGGCCGGGTGATAATTCACCCCTCCACTTT
>TRBJ1-5|TRBV27|.|.
CASSIQGNQPQHF
TGTGCCAGCAGCATTCAGGGTAATCAGCCCCAGCATTTT
>TRBJ2-1|TRBV7-6|.|.
CASSFYGESNEQFF
TGTGCCAGCAGCTTTTATGGGGAGTCAAATGAGCAGTTCTTC
>TRBJ2-7|TRBV15|TRBD2|.
CATSRGLAGPEQYF
TGTGCCACCAGCAGAGGGCTAGCGGGACCCGAGCAGTACTTC
>TRBJ1-2|TRBV29-1|TRBD1|few
CSVRESGTGPLGFYGYTF
TGCAGCGTTCGTGAATCCGGGACAGGGCCATTGGGGTTCTATGGCTACACCTTC
>TRBJ1-5|TRBV28|TRBD1|.
CASSFKPGQGNQPQHF
TGTGCCAGCAGTTTCAAGCCCGGACAGGGCAATCAGCCCCAGCATTTT
>TRBJ1-6|TRBV12-5|.|few
CASGHGGSPLHF
TGTGCTAGTGGTCACGGGGGATCACCCCTCCACTTT
>TRBJ1-5|TRBV7-2|TRBD1|.
CASSTSGTGGMLGNQPQHF
TGTGCCAGCAGCACTTCGGGGACAGGGGGCATGTTGGGCAATCAGCCCCAGCATTTT
>TRBJ1-3|TRBV5-1|TRBD1|.
CASSLTGTDGNTIYF
TGCGCCAGCAGCTTAACAGGGACAGATGGAAACACCATATATTTT
>TRBJ1-6|TRBV25-1|TRBD1|.
CASSEDRGRSPLHF
TGTGCCAGCAGTGAGGACAGGGGGCGTTCACCCCTCCACTTT
>TRBJ2-7|TRBV29-1|TRBD1|.
CSAGQGREQYF
TGCAGCGCCGGACAGGGCAGGGAGCAGTACTTC
>TRBJ2-7|TRBV30|TRBD1|.
CAWEGGQGAIRSAYEQYF
TGTGCCTGGGAGGGTGGACAGGGGGCAATTAGATCGGCCTACGAGCAGTACTTC
>TRBJ2-1|TRBV6-5|.|.
CASSYKEQAEYNEQFF
TGTGCCAGCAGTTACAAGGAACAGGCTGAGTACAATGAGCAGTTCTTC
>TRBJ2-3|TRBV5-1|.|.
CASSLVKRTTSTDTQYF
TGCGCCAGCAGCTTGGTTAAACGGACTACTAGCACAGATACGCAGTATTTT
>TRBJ2-2|TRBV27|.|.
CASSLSRANTGELFF
TGTGCCAGCAGTTTATCGCGGGCGAACACCGGGGAGCTGTTTTTT
>TRBJ2-3|TRBV5-6|TRBD2|.
CASSPEAGGSADTQYF
TGTGCCAGCAGCCCGGAAGCGGGGGGGAGTGCCGATACGCAGTATTTT
>TRBJ2-7|TRBV4-1|.|.
CASSHLVSYEQYF
TGCGCCAGCAGCCATTTAGTTTCCTACGAGCAGTACTTC
>TRBJ2-7|TRBV6-5|.|once
CASSQSQGIPYEQYF
TGTGCCAGCAGTCAATCACAGGGTATCCCCTACGAGCAGTACTTC
>TRBJ1-6|TRBV18|.|.
CASSPSERDSPLHF
TGTGCCAGCTCACCCAGCGAGCGGGATTCACCCCTCCACTTT
>TRBJ1-4|TRBV7-9|.|.
CASSVQGGDEKLFF
TGTGCCAGCAGCGTACAGGGAGGGGATGAAAAACTGTTTTTT
>TRBJ2-6|TRBV5-1|TRBD2|.
CASSLNSGGGANVLTF
TGCGCCAGCAGCTTGAATTCGGGGGGAGGGGCCAACGTCCTGACTTTC
>TRBJ2-7|TRBV7-9|TRBD1|.
CASSPTQQGATYEQYF
TGTGCCAGCAGCCCCACCCAACAGGGGGCAACCTACGAGCAGTACTTC
>TRBJ2-1|TRBV4-3|.|.
CASSPGGYNEQFF
TGCGCCAGCAGCCCCGGGGGTTACAATGAGCAGTTCTTC
>TRBJ2-7|TRBV5-1|.|.
CASSLGVSYEQYF
TGCGCCAGCAGCTTGGGCGTTTCCTACGAGCAGTACTTC
>TRBJ1-4|TRBV5-1|.|.
CASSPHSTNEKLFF
TGCGCCAGCAGTCCACATTCAACTAATGAAAAACTGTTTTTT
>TRBJ2-7|TRBV15|.|.
CATSRERVWEQYF
TGTGCCACCAGCAGAGAAAGAGTGTGGGAGCAGTACTTC
>TRBJ2-7|TRBV11-3|TRBD2|.
CASSFDSLAREQYF
TGTGCCAGCAGCTTTGACTCACTAGCGAGGGAGCAGTACTTC
>TRBJ2-7|TRBV4-3|TRBD2|.
CASSQGLAGSYEQYF
TGCGCCAGCAGCCAGGGACTAGCGGGATCCTACGAGCAGTACTTC
>TRBJ2-7|TRBV11-3|.|.
CASSLQNRDFSYEQYF
TGTGCCAGCAGCTTACAAAACCGGGACTTCTCCTACGAGCAGTACTTC
>TRBJ1-2|TRBV27|TRBD1|.
CASSPGTGWHGYTF
TGTGCCAGCAGTCCAGGGACAGGGTGGCATGGCTACACCTTC
>TRBJ2-7|TRBV6-1|TRBD2|.
CASRGQLAGGREQYF
TGTGCCAGCAGGGGCCAACTAGCGGGAGGCCGCGAGCAGTACTTC
>TRBJ2-2|TRBV7-9|TRBD2|.
CASSLTGGRPNSNTGELFF
TGTGCCAGCAGCTTGACGGGCGGGAGACCCAATTCGAACACCGGGGAGCTGTTTTTT
>TRBJ2-1|TRBV7-6|TRBD2|.
CASSLVTSGQYNEQFF
TGTGCCAGCAGCTTAGTGACTAGCGGGCAGTACAATGAGCAGTTCTTC
>TRBJ2-3|TRBV7-6|.|.
CASSLPPGSTDTQYF
TGTGCCAGCAGCTTACCCCCGGGTAGCACAGATACGCAGTATTTT